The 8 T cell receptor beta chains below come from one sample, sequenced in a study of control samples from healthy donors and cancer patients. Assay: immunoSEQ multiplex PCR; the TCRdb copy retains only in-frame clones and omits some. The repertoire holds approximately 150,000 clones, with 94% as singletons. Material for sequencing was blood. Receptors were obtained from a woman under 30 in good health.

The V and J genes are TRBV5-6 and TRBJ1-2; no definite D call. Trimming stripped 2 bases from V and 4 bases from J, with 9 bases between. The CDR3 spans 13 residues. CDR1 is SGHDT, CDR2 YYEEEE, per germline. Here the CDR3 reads CASSFGSAYGYTF. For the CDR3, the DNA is TGTGCCAGCAGCTTTGGAAGCGCCTATGGCTACACCTTC. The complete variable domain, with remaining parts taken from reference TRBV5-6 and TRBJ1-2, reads DAGVTQSPTHLIKTRGQQVTLRCSPKSGHDTVSWYQQALGQGPQFIFQYYEEEERQRGNFPDRFSGHQFPNYSSELNVNALLLGDSALYLCASSFGSAYGYTFGSGTRLTVV.

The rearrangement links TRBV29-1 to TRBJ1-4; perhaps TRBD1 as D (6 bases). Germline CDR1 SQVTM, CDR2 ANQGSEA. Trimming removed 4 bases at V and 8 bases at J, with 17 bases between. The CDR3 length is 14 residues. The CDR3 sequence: CSVVFGGGLEKLFF. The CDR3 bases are TGCAGCGTTGTATTCGGGGGCGGGTTGGAAAAACTGTTTTTT.

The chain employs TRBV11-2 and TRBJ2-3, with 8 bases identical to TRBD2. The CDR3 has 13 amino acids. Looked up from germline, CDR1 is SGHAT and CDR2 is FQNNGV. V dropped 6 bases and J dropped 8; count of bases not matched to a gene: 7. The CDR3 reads CASRPGGGPTQYF. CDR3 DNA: TGTGCCAGCAGACCCGGGGGGGGGCCTACGCAGTATTTT.

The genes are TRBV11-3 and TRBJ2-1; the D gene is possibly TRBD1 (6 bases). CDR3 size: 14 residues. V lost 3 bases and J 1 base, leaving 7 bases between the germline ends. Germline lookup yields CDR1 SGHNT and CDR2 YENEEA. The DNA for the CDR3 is TGTGCCAGCAGCTTCCAGGGGTCCTACAATGAGCAGTTCTTC. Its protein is CASSFQGSYNEQFF. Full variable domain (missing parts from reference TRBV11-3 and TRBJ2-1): EAGVVQSPRYKIIEKKQPVAFWCNPISGHNTLYWYLQNLGQGPELLIRYENEEAVDDSQLPKDRFSAERLKGVDSTLKIQPAELGDSAVYLCASSFQGSYNEQFFGPGTRLTVL.

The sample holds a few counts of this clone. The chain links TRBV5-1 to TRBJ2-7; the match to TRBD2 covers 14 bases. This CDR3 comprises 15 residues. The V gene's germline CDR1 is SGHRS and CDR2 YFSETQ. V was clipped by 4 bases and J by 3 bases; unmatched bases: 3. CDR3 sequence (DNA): TGCGCCAGCAGCCCCGGACTAGCGGGAGGCTACGAGCAGTACTTC. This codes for CASSPGLAGGYEQYF. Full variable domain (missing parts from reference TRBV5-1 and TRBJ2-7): KAGVTQTPRYLIKTRGQQVTLSCSPISGHRSVSWYQQTPGQGLQFLFEYFSETQRNKGNFPGRFSGRQFSNSRSEMNVSTLELGDSALYLCASSPGLAGGYEQYFGPGTRLTVT.

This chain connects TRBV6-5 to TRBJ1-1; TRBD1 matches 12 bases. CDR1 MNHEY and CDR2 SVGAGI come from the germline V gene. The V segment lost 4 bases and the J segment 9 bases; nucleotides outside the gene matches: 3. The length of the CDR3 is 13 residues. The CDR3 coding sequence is TGTGCCAGCAGTTCCCGGGACAGGGGGCAAGCTTTCTTT. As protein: CASSSRDRGQAFF.

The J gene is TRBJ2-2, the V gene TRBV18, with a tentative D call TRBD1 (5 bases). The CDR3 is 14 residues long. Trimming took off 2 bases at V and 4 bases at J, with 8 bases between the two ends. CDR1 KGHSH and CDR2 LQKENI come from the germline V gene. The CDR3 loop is CASSPFDSTGELFF. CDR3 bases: TGTGCCAGCTCACCATTTGACAGCACCGGGGAGCTGTTTTTT.

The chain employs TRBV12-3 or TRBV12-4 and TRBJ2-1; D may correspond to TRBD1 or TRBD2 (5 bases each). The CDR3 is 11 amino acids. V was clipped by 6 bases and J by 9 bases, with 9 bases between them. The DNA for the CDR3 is TGTGCCAGCAGCATAGGGACTGAGCAGTTCTTC. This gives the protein CASSIGTEQFF.